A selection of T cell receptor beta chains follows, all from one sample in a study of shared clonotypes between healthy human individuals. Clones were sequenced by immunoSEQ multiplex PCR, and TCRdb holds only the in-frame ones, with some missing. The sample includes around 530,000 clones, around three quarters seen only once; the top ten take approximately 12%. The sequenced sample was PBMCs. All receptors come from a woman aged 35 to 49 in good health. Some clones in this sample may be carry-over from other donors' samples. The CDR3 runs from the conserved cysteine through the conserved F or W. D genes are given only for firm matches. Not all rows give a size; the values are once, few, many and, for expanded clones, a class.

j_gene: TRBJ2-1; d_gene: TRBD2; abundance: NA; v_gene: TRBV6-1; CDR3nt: TGTGCCAGCAGTGACATCAGACTAGCGGGAGATATAAATGAGCAGTTCTTC; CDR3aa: CASSDIRLAGDINEQFF
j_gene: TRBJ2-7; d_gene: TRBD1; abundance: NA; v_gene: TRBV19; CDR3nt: TGTGCCAGTAGTAGCAGGGGGCCTAACGAGCAGTACTTC; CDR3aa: CASSSRGPNEQYF
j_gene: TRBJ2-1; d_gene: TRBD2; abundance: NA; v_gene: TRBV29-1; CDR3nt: TGCAGCGTTGAACTTAAGGGGCGGGAGGGCCTCCAGCAGTTCTTC; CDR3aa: CSVELKGREGLQQFF
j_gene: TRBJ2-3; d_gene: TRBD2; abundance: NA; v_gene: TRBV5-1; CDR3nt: TGCGCCAGCAGGATAGCGGGAGGGCCGGATACGCAGTATTTT; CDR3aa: CASRIAGGPDTQYF
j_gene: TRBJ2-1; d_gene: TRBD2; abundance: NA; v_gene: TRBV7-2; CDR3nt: TGTGCCAGCACCATTGCGGGGGGATCCTACAATGAGCAGTTCTTC; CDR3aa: CASTIAGGSYNEQFF
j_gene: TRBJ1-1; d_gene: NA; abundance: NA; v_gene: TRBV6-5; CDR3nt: TGTGCCAGCAGAGTGTATATGAACACTGAAGCTTTCTTT; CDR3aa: CASRVYMNTEAFF
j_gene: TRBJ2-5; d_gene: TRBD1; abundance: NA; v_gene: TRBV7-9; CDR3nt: TGTGCCAGCAGCTACCGCCGGGACAGGGGGGAGACCCAGTACTTC; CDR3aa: CASSYRRDRGETQYF
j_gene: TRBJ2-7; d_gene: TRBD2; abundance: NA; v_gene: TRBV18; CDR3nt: TGTGCCAGCTCACCTTGGGGACTAGCGGGAGGGTACGAGCAGTACTTC; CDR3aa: CASSPWGLAGGYEQYF
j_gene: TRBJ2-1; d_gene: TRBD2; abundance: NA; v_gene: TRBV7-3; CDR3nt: TGTGCCAGCAGACGAGGCTGGGCTAGCGGGATCTACAATGAGCAGTTCTTC; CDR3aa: CASRRGWASGIYNEQFF
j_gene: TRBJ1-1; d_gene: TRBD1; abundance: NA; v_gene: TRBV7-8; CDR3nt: TGTGCCAGCAGCTTAGTCGGCCTCAGGGGGTGGGTGGGCACTGAAGCTTTCTTT; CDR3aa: CASSLVGLRGWVGTEAFF
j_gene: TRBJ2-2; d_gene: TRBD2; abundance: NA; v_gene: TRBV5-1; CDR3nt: TGCGCCAGCAGCGGACTAGCGGGAACATCGGGCACCGGGGAGCTGTTTTTT; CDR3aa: CASSGLAGTSGTGELFF
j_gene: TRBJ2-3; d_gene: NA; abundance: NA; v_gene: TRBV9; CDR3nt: TGTGCCAGCAACCCAGATAGGCCCACAGATACGCAGTATTTT; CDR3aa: CASNPDRPTDTQYF
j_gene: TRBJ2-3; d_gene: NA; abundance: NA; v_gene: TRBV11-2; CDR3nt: TGTGCCAGCAGCTTAGGTTTGGGCACAGATACGCAGTATTTT; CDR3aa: CASSLGLGTDTQYF
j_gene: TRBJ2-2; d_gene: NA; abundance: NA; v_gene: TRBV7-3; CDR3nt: TGTGCCAGCAGCTTAAATCGGGACGGGGAGCTGTTTTTT; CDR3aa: CASSLNRDGELFF
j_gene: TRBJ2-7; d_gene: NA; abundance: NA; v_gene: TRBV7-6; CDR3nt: TGTGCCAGCAGCTTAGCGGAGGGCTCCTACGAGCAGTACTTC; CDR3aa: CASSLAEGSYEQYF
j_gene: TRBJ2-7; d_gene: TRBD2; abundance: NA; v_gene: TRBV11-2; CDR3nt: TGTGCCAGCAGCTTAGGCCGGCTAGCGGGTGCCTACGAGCAGTACTTC; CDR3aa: CASSLGRLAGAYEQYF
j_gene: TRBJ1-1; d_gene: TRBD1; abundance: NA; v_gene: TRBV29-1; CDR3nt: TGCAGCGTTCCCGACAGGGGCCTAAACACTGAAGCTTTCTTT; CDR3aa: CSVPDRGLNTEAFF
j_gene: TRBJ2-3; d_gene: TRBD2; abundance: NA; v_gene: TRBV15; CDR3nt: TGTGCCACCAGCCAAAGGGCGGGAGGGCCACGAGATACGCAGTATTTT; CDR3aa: CATSQRAGGPRDTQYF
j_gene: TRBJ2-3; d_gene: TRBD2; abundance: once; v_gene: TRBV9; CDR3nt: TGTGCCAGCAGCGTAACCCTAGCGGGAGGGACAGATACGCAGTATTTT; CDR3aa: CASSVTLAGGTDTQYF
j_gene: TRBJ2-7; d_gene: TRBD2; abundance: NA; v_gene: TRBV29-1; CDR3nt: TGCAGCGTTGAAGATACCCCAAGCGGGAGGGCCGACTACGAGCAGTACTTC; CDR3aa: CSVEDTPSGRADYEQYF
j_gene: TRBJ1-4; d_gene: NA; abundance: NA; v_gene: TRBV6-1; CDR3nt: TGTGCCAGCAGTGAAGTGGGGAGGGGATATGAAAAACTGTTTTTT; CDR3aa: CASSEVGRGYEKLFF
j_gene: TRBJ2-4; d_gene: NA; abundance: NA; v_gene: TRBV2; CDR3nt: TGTGCCAGCAACGAAGACCCCAAAAACATTCAGTACTTC; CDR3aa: CASNEDPKNIQYF
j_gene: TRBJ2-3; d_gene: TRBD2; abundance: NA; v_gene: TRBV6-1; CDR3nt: TGTGCCAGCACCCTAGCGGGGTGGGATACGCAGTATTTT; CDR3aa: CASTLAGWDTQYF
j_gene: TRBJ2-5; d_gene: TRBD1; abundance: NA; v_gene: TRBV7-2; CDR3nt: TGTGCCAGCAGTCGGGACAGGGGGTTGCAAGAGACCCAGTACTTC; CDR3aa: CASSRDRGLQETQYF